This T cell receptor (beta chain) was sequenced during a study of post-analysis software for immune sequencing data. Study findings and constraints: Compared with controls, patients had more of roughly five TRBV segments, including TRBV5-6, TRBV5-1 and TRBV20-1.

The sample holds a few counts of this clonotype. Its matching antigen is unknown. The CDR3 loop spans 13 amino acids. Germline V CDR1 and CDR2: SEHNR, FQNEAQ (reference sequence). Trimming took off 5 bases at V and 6 bases at J, with 13 bases between the two ends. Tagging with unique molecular identifiers was a feature of the TCR beta cDNA libraries. In TCRdb, the PCR reads were re-called with MiXCR into one record per CDR3 protein. Among 350,000 to 450,000 distinct CDR3 sequences, less than 40% were seen once, and the ten largest hold roughly an eighth. The sequenced sample was blood. This clonotype was obtained from a girl aged 5 to 17 with multiple sclerosis. The chain recombines TRBV7-9 with TRBJ2-5; D not resolved. CDR3 loop: CASSPGEKKTQYF. The DNA for the CDR3 is TGTGCCAGCAGCCCTGGGGAAAAAAAGACCCAGTACTTC. Complete variable domain (other parts from reference TRBV7-9 and TRBJ2-5): DTGVSQNPRHKITKRGQNVTFRCDPISEHNRLYWYRQTLGQGPEFLTYFQNEAQLEKSRLLSDRFSAERPKGSFSTLEIQRTEQGDSAMYLCASSPGEKKTQYFGPGTRLLVL.